A single sample is the source of the 14 T cell receptor beta chains below, sequenced in a study of blood T cell repertoires in COVID-19. Sequencing used immunoSEQ multiplex PCR; TCRdb keeps in-frame clones, though not all of them. This table holds about 270,000 clones, almost 85% found once. Material for sequencing was PBMCs or T cells enriched from blood (not recorded which). The receptors were sampled from a woman between 45 and 60 years old with acute COVID-19.

V is TRBV12-3 or TRBV12-4 and J is TRBJ1-3; 9 bases align to TRBD1. With 6 bases clipped from V and 15 bases from J, the junction kept 6 bases outside the gene matches. The CDR3 loop spans 11 amino acids. CDR3 protein: CASSSRTGEYF. The CDR3, as DNA: TGTGCCAGCAGCTCTCGGACAGGGGAATATTTT.

On this clone: Other nucleotide sequences from this sample produce the same CDR3. The chain has TRBV7-2 and TRBJ1-6; D not resolved. This CDR3 is built from 12 residues. Germline V lookup: CDR1 SGHTA, CDR2 FQGNSA. V shed 6 bases and J shed 5 bases, with 5 bases lying between them. The CDR3 DNA reads TGTGCCAGCAGTTCAAATAATTCACCCCTCCACTTT. It is translated as CASSSNNSPLHF.

The chain couples TRBV9 to TRBJ2-1; 7 bases map to TRBD1. The germline V gene has CDR1 SGDLS and CDR2 YYNGEE. The V and J ends lost 4 bases and 8 bases, in that order; junction bases with no gene match: 9. The CDR3 is 14 residues long. CDR3 sequence (DNA): TGTGCCAGCAGCTCACGGACAGGACGGGATGAGCAGTTCTTC. It is translated as CASSSRTGRDEQFF.

CDR3 DNA: TGTGCCAGCAGCTCTAGCAACAGGGTCGGCTACACCTTC. Translating it yields CASSSSNRVGYTF. V and J are TRBV7-2 and TRBJ1-2; maybe TRBD1 (6 bases). Germline CDR1 reads SGHTA; CDR2 reads FQGNSA. Trimming shortened V by 4 bases and J by 8 bases, and 14 bases separated the two germline ends. The CDR3 contains 13 residues.

The V gene is TRBV30, the J gene TRBJ1-6; 8 bases match TRBD1. Germline lookup yields CDR1 GTSNPN and CDR2 SVGIG (reference sequence). The J segment lost 7 bases and the V segment lost 0 bases, leaving 5 bases of the junction unmatched. The CDR3 is made up of 15 amino acids. For the CDR3, the DNA is TGTGCCTGGAGTGTACCGAGACAGGGGAATTCACCCCTCCACTTT. It encodes CAWSVPRQGNSPLHF. The whole variable domain, filled in from reference TRBV30 and TRBJ1-6, reads SQTIHQWPATLVQPVGSPLSLECTVEGTSNPNLYWYRQAAGRGLQLLFYSVGIGQISSEVPQNLSASRPQDRQFILSSKKLLLSDSGFYLCAWSVPRQGNSPLHFGNGTRLTVT.

The V and J genes are TRBV11-2 and TRBJ1-1, with D tentatively TRBD1 (5 bases). V was pared by 4 bases and J by 0 bases, with 21 bases between. Germline V gene data show CDR1 as SGHAT and CDR2 as FQNNGV. This CDR3 comprises 18 residues. CDR3 loop: CASSSLGHRRRMNTEAFF. Written as DNA, the CDR3 is TGTGCCAGCAGCTCCTTAGGACATCGCAGACGTATGAACACTGAAGCTTTCTTT.

This clone appeared a single time. J is TRBJ2-3 and V is TRBV7-7, with a weak D call TRBD2 (6 bases). Germline CDR1 and CDR2: SSHAT and FNYEAQ (reference sequence). This CDR3 contains 16 residues. Trimming removed 5 bases from V and 0 bases from J, with 15 bases in between. The CDR3 loop reads CASSLLAGLSTDTQYF. The CDR3 bases are TGTGCCAGCAGCCTCCTGGCGGGGCTAAGCACAGATACGCAGTATTTT.

The chain carries TRBV5-1 and TRBJ2-7; D not resolved. The CDR3 sequence is 14 residues long. Trimming took 4 bases from V and 0 from J, leaving 11 bases between them. Germline-derived CDR1 and CDR2 are SGHRS and YFSETQ. The CDR3 nucleotides read TGCGCCAGCAGCCCTAACGGCGGCTCCTACGAGCAGTACTTC. Translated: CASSPNGGSYEQYF.

The chain joins TRBV5-1 to TRBJ1-1, with TRBD1 matching over 8 bases. The CDR3 spans 15 residues. Germline V gene lookup returns CDR1 SGHRS and CDR2 YFSETQ. The V gene end was trimmed by 0 bases and the J gene end by 3 bases; junction bases not matched to a gene: 4. The CDR3 DNA is TGCGCCAGCAGCTTGGCAGGGGGCTCGCACACTGAAGCTTTCTTT. This gives the protein CASSLAGGSHTEAFF.

V is TRBV10-1 and J is TRBJ1-2; tentative D call: TRBD1 (5 bases). This CDR3 is built from 13 residues. V shed 3 bases and J shed 5 bases, with 10 bases lying between them. Germline V CDR1 and CDR2: WNHNN, SYGVQD (reference sequence). CDR3 bases: TGCGCCAGCAGTGAAGGGGTCGGTTATGGCTACACCTTC. Its protein is CASSEGVGYGYTF.

This rearrangement joins TRBV28 to TRBJ1-2, with 7 bases that match TRBD1. CDR1 is MDHEN and CDR2 is SYDVKM in the germline V gene. The J segment lost 0 bases and the V segment lost 8 bases, leaving 3 bases of the junction unmatched. The CDR3 totals 13 residues. CDR3 residues: CASRTGPNYGYTF. In nucleotides, the CDR3 is TGTGCCAGCCGGACAGGCCCTAACTATGGCTACACCTTC.

The chain links TRBV19 to TRBJ2-5; TRBD2 might be the D (5 bases). V lost 7 bases to trimming and J lost 1 base, with 13 bases between them. This CDR3 comprises 14 residues. Germline CDR1 LNHDA, CDR2 SQIVND (reference sequence). As DNA, the CDR3 is TGTGCCAGTAACCCCTCACTAGGCCAAGAGACCCAGTACTTC. Translating gives CASNPSLGQETQYF. Full variable domain (remainder filled in from reference TRBV19 and TRBJ2-5): DGGITQSPKYLFRKEGQNVTLSCEQNLNHDAMYWYRQDPGQGLRLIYYSQIVNDFQKGDIAEGYSVSREKKESFPLTVTSAQKNPTAFYLCASNPSLGQETQYFGPGTRLLVL.

The rearrangement joins TRBV19 to TRBJ1-2; TRBD1 matches 7 bases. Germline assignment: CDR1 LNHDA and CDR2 SQIVND (reference sequence). J was trimmed by 2 bases and V by 6 bases; bases with no gene match: 3. This CDR3 is 13 amino acids long. CDR3 sequence reads: CASRGRGNYGYTF. DNA of the CDR3: TGTGCCAGTAGGGGCAGGGGGAACTATGGCTACACCTTC.

This chain links TRBV19 with TRBJ2-1; D not certain. The CDR3 contains 13 residues. Trimming took 3 bases from V and 6 from J, leaving 9 bases between them. The germline V gene has CDR1 LNHDA and CDR2 SQIVND (reference sequence). The CDR3 sequence is CASSMVRPNEQFF. For the CDR3, the DNA is TGTGCCAGTAGTATGGTCAGGCCCAATGAGCAGTTCTTC.